Described below is a single T cell receptor beta chain sequence and its context. The method was immunoSEQ multiplex PCR; TCRdb's version includes in-frame clones alone and lacks a portion of them. The repertoire holds 350,000 to 400,000 clones, with less than 90% as singletons. Germline values: CDR1 MGHRA, CDR2 YSYEKL. The trim removed 4 bases at V and 7 bases at J, leaving 16 bases unmatched. This CDR3 has 19 residues. The source of the sample is a study of blood T cell repertoires in COVID-19. Individuals aged 18 to 89 years were recruited from around 22 US areas. Before being deemed recovered, Cohort 3 donors had two negative PCRs, clearance, or symptom resolution.

The genes are TRBV4-1 and TRBJ2-1, with 13 nucleotides matching TRBD2. Sequencing was done on a sample of PBMCs or T cells enriched from blood (not recorded which). The TCR sequence derives from a woman aged 30 to 39 who had recovered from COVID-19. CDR3 coding DNA: TGCGCCAGCAGCCCGATAGTAACTAGCGGGGGGGCCGCGGGGAATGAGCAGTTCTTC. As protein: CASSPIVTSGGAAGNEQFF.